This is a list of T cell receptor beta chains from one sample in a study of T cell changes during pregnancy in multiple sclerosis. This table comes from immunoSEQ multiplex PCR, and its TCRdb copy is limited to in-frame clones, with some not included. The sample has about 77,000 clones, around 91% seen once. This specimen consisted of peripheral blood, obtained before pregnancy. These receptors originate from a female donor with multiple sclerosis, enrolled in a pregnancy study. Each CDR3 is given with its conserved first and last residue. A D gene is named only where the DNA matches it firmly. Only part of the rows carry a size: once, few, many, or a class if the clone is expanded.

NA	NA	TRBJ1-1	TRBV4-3	CASSQHFILGSRQHTEAFF	TGCGCCAGCAGCCAACATTTTATACTGGGCAGCAGACAACACACTGAAGCTTTCTTT
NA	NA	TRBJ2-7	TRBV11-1	CASSPPDSFWYEQYF	TGTGCCAGCAGCCCACCGGACAGTTTCTGGTACGAGCAGTACTTC
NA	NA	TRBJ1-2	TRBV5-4	CASSLGGGRVYGYTF	TGTGCCAGCAGCTTGGGTGGGGGCCGAGTCTATGGCTACACCTTC
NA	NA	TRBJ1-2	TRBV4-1	CASSQEQGFGYGYTF	TGCGCCAGCAGCCAAGAACAGGGTTTTGGGTATGGCTACACCTTC
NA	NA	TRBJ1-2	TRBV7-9	CASSKSPKIGYGYTF	TGTGCCAGCAGCAAGTCTCCTAAAATCGGCTATGGCTACACCTTC
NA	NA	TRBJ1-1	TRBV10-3	CATLGQGGTEAFF	TGTGCCACCCTCGGGCAGGGAGGGACTGAAGCTTTCTTT
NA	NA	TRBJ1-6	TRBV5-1	CASSPGVTSYNSPLHF	TGCGCCAGCAGCCCAGGGGTTACCTCCTATAATTCACCCCTCCACTTT
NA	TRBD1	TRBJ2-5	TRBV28	CASSLPLRTGRETQYF	TGTGCCAGCAGTTTACCCCTTCGGACAGGGAGAGAGACCCAGTACTTC
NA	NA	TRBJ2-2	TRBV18	CASSYITTANTGELFF	TGTGCCAGCTCATATATAACTACGGCGAACACCGGGGAGCTGTTTTTT
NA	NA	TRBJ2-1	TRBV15	CATSLDWTSYNEQFF	TGTGCCACCAGCCTTGACTGGACTTCCTACAATGAGCAGTTCTTC
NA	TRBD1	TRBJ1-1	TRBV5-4	CASSRSGTGNTEAFF	TGTGCCAGCAGCAGATCCGGGACAGGGAACACTGAAGCTTTCTTT
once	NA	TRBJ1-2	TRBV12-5	CASGFQGSYGYTF	TGTGCTAGTGGTTTTCAGGGTAGCTATGGCTACACCTTC